Sequencing of this T cell receptor (beta chain) was carried out in a study of radiotherapy plus CTLA-4 blockade in lung cancer. Background on the study: Disease control reached more than 30%, with objective responses in 15% to 20%. Findings of the study overall: Per reports, early blood T cell clone dynamics, plus interferon-beta, forecast response most strongly. Radiotherapy plus ipilimumab was followed by expansion in blood of tumor-derived TCR clones.

Receiving focal radiation plus CTLA-4 blockade with ipilimumab were patients who had chemo-refractory metastatic non-small-cell lung cancer. The CDR3 length is 15 residues. V dropped 6 bases and J dropped 4; count of bases not matched to a gene: 11. Germline CDR1 reads MNHEY; CDR2 reads SVGAGI. Worth noting for this clone: Its specificity is unknown.

The assay was immunoSEQ multiplex PCR, and TCRdb's table has in-frame clones only and misses some. Among more than 75,000 clones listed, 65% to 80% were seen once. This specimen consisted of peripheral blood, obtained from a patient treated with radiotherapy plus ipilimumab. The TCR comes from a human donor with non-small cell lung cancer who had a partial response to radiotherapy plus ipilimumab. Some clones in this sample may be carry-over from other donors' samples. The chain couples TRBV6-5 to TRBJ2-7, with 8 bases that match TRBD1. For the CDR3, the DNA is TGTGCCAGCAGAAATGACAGGGGAAGTTGGTACGAGCAGTACTTC. Its translation: CASRNDRGSWYEQYF.